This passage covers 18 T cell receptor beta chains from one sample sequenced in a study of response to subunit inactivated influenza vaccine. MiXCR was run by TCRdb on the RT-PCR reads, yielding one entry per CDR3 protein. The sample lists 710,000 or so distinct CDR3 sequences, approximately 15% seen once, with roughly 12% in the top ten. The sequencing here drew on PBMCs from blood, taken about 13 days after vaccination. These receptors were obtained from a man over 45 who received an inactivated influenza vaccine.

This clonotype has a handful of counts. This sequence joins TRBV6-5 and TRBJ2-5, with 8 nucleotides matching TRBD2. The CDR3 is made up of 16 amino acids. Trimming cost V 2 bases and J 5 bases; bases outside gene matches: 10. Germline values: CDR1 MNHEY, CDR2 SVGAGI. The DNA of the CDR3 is TGTGCCAGCAGTTACGATCGCGCGGGGGGTGGGGAGACCCAGTACTTC. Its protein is CASSYDRAGGGETQYF.

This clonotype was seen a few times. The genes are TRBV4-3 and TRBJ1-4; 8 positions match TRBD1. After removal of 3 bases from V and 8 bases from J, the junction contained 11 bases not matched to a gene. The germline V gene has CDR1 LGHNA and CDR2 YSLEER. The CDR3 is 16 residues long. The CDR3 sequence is CASSQDLDRAQEKLFF. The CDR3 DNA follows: TGCGCCAGCAGCCAGGACTTGGACAGGGCTCAGGAAAAACTGTTTTTT.

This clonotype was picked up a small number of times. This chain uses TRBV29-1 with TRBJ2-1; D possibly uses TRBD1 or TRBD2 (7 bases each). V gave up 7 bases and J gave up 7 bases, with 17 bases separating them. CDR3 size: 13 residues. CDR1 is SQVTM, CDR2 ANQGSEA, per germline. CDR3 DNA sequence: TGCAGCGCCGGGGAGGGGACAGTTAATGAGCAGTTCTTC. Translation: CSAGEGTVNEQFF.

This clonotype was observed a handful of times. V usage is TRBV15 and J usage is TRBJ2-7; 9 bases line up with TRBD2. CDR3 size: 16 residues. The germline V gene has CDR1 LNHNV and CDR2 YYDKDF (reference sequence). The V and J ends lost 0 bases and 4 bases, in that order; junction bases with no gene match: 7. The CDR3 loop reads CATSRDRASGAYEQYF. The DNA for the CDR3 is TGTGCCACCAGCAGAGATAGGGCTAGCGGGGCATACGAGCAGTACTTC.

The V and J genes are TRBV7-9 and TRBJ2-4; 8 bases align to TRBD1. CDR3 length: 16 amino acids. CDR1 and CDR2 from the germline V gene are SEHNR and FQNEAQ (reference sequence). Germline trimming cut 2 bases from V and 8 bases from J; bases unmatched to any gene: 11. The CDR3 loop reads CASSLWTGPINDIQYF. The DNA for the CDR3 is TGTGCCAGCAGCTTATGGACAGGGCCTATCAATGACATTCAGTACTTC.

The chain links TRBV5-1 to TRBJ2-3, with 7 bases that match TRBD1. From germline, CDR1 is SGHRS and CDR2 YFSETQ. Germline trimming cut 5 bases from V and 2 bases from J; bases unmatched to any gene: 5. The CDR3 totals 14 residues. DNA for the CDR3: TGCGCCAGCAGATCGGGACAGAACACAGATACGCAGTATTTT. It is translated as CASRSGQNTDTQYF.

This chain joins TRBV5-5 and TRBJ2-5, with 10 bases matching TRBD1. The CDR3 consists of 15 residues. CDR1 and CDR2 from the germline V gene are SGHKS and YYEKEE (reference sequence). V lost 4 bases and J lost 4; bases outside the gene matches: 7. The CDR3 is CASSRSGTGVETQYF. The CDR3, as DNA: TGTGCCAGCAGCCGTTCCGGGACAGGGGTAGAGACCCAGTACTTC.

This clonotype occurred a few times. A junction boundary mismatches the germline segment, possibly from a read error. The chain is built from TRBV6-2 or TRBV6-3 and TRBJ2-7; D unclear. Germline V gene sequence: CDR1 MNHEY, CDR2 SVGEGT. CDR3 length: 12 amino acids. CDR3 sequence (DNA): TGTGCCATCAGTCCCAGCGCGTACGAGCAGTACTTC. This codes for CAISPSAYEQYF.

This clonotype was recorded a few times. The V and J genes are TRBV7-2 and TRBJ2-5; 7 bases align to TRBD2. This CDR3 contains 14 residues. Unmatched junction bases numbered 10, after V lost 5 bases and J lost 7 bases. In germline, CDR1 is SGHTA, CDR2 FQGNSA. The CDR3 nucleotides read TGTGCCAGCAGCCGGGGGAGGGGAGGGGTGACCCAGTACTTC. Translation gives CASSRGRGGVTQYF.

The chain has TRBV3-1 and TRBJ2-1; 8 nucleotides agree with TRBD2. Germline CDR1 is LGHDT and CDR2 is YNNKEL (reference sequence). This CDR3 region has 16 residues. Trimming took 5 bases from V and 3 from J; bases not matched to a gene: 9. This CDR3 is CASSDRGGQYYNEQFF. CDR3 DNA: TGTGCCAGCAGCGACCGGGGGGGTCAATACTACAATGAGCAGTTCTTC.

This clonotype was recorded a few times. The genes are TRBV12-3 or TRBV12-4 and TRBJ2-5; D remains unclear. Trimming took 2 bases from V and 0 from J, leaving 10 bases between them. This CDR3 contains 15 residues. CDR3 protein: CASSLRMEYQETQYF. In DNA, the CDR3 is TGTGCCAGCAGTTTACGAATGGAGTACCAAGAGACCCAGTACTTC.

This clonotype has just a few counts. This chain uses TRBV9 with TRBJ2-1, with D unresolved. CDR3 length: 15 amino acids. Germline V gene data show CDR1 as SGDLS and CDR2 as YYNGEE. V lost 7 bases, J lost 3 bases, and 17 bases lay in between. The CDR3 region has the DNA TGTGCCAGCGCCCTAGGTGGGGATTACTACAATGAGCAGTTCTTC. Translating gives CASALGGDYYNEQFF.

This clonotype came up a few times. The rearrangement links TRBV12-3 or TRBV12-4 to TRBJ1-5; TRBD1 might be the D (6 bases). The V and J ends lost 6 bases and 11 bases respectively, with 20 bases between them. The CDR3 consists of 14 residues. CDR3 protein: CASSPQGALGAQHF. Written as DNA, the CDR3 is TGTGCCAGCAGCCCACAGGGAGCCCTCGGGGCCCAGCATTTT.

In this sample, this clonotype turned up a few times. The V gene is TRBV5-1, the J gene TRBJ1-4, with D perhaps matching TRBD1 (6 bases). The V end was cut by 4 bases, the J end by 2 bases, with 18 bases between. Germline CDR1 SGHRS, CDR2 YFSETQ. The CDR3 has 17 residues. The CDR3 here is CASSPRGPGGTNEKLFF. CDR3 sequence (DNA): TGCGCCAGCAGCCCCAGGGGACCTGGGGGGACTAATGAAAAACTGTTTTTT.

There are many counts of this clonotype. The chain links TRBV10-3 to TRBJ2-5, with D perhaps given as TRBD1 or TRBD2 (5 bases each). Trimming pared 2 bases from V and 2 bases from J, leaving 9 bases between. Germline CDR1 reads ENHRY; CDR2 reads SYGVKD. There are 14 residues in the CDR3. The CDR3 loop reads CAISEGGYQETQYF. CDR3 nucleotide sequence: TGTGCCATCAGTGAGGGGGGATATCAAGAGACCCAGTACTTC.

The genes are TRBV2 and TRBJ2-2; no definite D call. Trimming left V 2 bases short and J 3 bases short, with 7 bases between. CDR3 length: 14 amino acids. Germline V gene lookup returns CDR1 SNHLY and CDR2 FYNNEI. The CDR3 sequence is CASSESGYTGELFF. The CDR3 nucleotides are TGTGCCAGCAGTGAATCTGGGTACACCGGGGAGCTGTTTTTT.

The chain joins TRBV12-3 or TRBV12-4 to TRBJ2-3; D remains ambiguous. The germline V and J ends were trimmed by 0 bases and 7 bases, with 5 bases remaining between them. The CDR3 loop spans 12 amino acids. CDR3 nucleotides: TGTGCCAGCAGTTTAGCCCCCCATACGCAGTATTTT. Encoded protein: CASSLAPHTQYF.

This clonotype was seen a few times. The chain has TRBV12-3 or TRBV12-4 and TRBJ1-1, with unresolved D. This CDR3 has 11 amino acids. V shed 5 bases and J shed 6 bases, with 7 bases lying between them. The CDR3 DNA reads TGTGCCAGCAGTCAAAGCCCTGAAGCTTTCTTT. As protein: CASSQSPEAFF.